This TCR beta chain derives from a study of blood T cell repertoires in COVID-19. Across the whole study: From the United States, Italy and Spain came samples of acute and convalescent COVID-19. T cells, B-cell-depleted T cells, or PBMCs supplied cDNA or gDNA.

TCRdb keeps only in-frame clones here, not all; method: immunoSEQ multiplex PCR. The table lists approximately 200,000 clones, 90% of them singletons. Seattle researchers signed up patients amid active infection and tracked them longitudinally. This CDR3 is 12 amino acids long. Per germline, CDR1 SGHTA and CDR2 FQGTGA. V shed 1 base and J shed 8 bases, with 8 bases lying between them. The chain combines TRBV7-3 with TRBJ1-2; D possibly corresponds to TRBD1 (5 bases). Sequenced sample: peripheral blood. This receptor was identified in a man aged 25 to 45 with COVID-19, enrolled during active disease. In nucleotides, the CDR3 is TGTGCCAGCAGCTTAATAGGGGTCGGCTACACCTTC. Encoded protein: CASSLIGVGYTF.